The 17 T cell receptor beta chains below all came from one sample that was sequenced in a study of CD8 T cells in Susac syndrome. Reverse transcription of about 0.45 to 1 ug RNA was carried out with random hexamers. TCRdb re-called the immunoSEQ multiplex PCR reads through MiXCR, storing one row per CDR3 protein. The sample contains approximately 74,000 distinct CDR3 sequences, about 92% of which appear only once. Sequenced material: CD4+ T cells from PBMCs. These receptors originate from a human donor with Susac syndrome.

V gene TRBV7-9 combines with J gene TRBJ1-5; TRBD1 might be the D (5 bases). V lost 5 bases and J 9 bases, leaving 14 bases between the germline ends. The CDR3 loop spans 13 amino acids. The germline V gene encodes CDR1 SEHNR and CDR2 FQNEAQ (reference sequence). CDR3 protein: CASSINVGAPQHF. The DNA for the CDR3 is TGTGCCAGCAGCATAAATGTAGGGGCGCCCCAGCATTTT.

This clonotype was seen only once. The chain has TRBV6-6 and TRBJ2-1, with 9 nucleotides matching TRBD1. Trimming removed 0 bases from V and 10 bases from J; junction bases left unmatched: 7. Germline CDR1 reads MNHNY; CDR2 reads SVGAGI (reference sequence). The CDR3 has 15 amino acids. CDR3 loop: CASSYSTGQGSEQFF. DNA of the CDR3: TGTGCCAGCAGTTACTCGACGGGACAGGGATCGGAGCAGTTCTTC.

The chain has TRBV29-1 and TRBJ2-5; D not certain. From germline, CDR1 is SQVTM and CDR2 ANQGSEA. The V end lost 4 bases, the J end lost 1 base, and 13 bases lay between the germline ends. The CDR3 totals 14 residues. CDR3 in amino acids: CSVVDKPFQETQYF. In nucleotides, the CDR3 is TGCAGCGTTGTAGACAAACCTTTCCAAGAGACCCAGTACTTC.

The chain carries TRBV4-1 and TRBJ2-5; 7 bases agree with TRBD2. The germline CDR1 and CDR2 sequences are MGHRA and YSYEKL. There are 16 residues in the CDR3. V was pared by 1 base and J by 5 bases, with 10 bases of the junction left unmatched. The CDR3 nucleotides are TGCGCCAGCAGCCAAGCCCTGGGCGGGAGTGGTGAGACCCAGTACTTC. This encodes CASSQALGGSGETQYF.

The V gene is TRBV7-9, the J gene TRBJ2-1; 8 positions agree with TRBD1. CDR1 SEHNR and CDR2 FQNEAQ come from the germline V gene (reference sequence). CDR3 length equals 14 residues. CDR3 sequence reads: CAYLRQGFPGAAFF. Here the CDR3 DNA reads TGTGCTTACCTCAGACAGGGGTTTCCCGGTGCCGCTTTCTTC.

The V and J genes are TRBV6-6 and TRBJ1-2; D call uncertain. CDR1 and CDR2 (germline): MNHNY, SVGAGI (reference sequence). V gave up 6 bases and J gave up 13 bases, with 15 bases separating them. CDR3 length: 11 residues. CDR3 region: CASSPEGAATF. The CDR3 nucleotides are TGTGCCAGCAGCCCCGAGGGTGCGGCCACCTTC.

This rearrangement joins TRBV7-6 to TRBJ1-1; TRBD1 might be the D (5 bases). The CDR3 spans 18 residues. Trimming removed 1 base from V and 1 base from J, with 19 bases in between. Per the germline V gene, CDR1 is SGHVS and CDR2 is FNYEAQ. In DNA form, the CDR3 reads TGTGCCAGCAGCTTAGGCAGGGACGGGGTCCACGGGAACACTGAAGCTTTCTTT. This encodes CASSLGRDGVHGNTEAFF.

This chain uses TRBV19 with TRBJ2-1, with 7 bases identical to TRBD2. The V segment lost 5 bases and the J segment 5 bases; nucleotides outside the gene matches: 12. The CDR3 is made up of 16 amino acids. Per the germline V gene, CDR1 is LNHDA and CDR2 is SQIVND (reference sequence). For the CDR3, the DNA is TGTGCCAGTAGTTCGCCCGGGGGGTCTGCCGACAATGAGCAGTTCTTC. As protein: CASSSPGGSADNEQFF.

This chain joins TRBV27 and TRBJ1-3; maybe TRBD1 (5 bases). The germline CDR1 and CDR2 sequences are MNHEY and SMNVEV (reference sequence). This CDR3 contains 13 residues. The ends were cut back, 8 bases at V and 3 bases at J, with 11 bases in the middle. CDR3 coding DNA: TGTGCCAGCGTGGGGGTCAATGGAAACACCATATATTTT. It yields the protein CASVGVNGNTIYF.

V is TRBV28 and J is TRBJ1-5; a weak D match, TRBD1 (6 bases). The CDR3 sequence is 12 residues long. Deletions cut 7 bases from V and 2 bases from J, with 6 bases between. Looked up from germline, CDR1 is MDHEN and CDR2 is SYDVKM. The CDR3 sequence is CASKGGNQPQHF. CDR3 nucleotides: TGTGCCAGCAAGGGGGGCAATCAGCCCCAGCATTTT.

The J gene is TRBJ2-5, the V gene TRBV12-5, with D unclear. The germline V gene has CDR1 LGHNT and CDR2 FRNRAP. With 6 bases removed from V and 2 bases from J, the gap between germline ends came to 7 bases. This CDR3 has 12 amino acids. CDR3 loop: CASGLLQETQYF. CDR3 DNA: TGTGCTAGTGGCCTTCTACAAGAGACCCAGTACTTC.

The chain joins TRBV3-1 to TRBJ1-2, with D possibly TRBD1 on 5 matching bases. Trimming left V 2 bases short and J 7 bases short, with 14 bases between. The CDR3 is 14 residues long. Germline assignment: CDR1 LGHDT and CDR2 YNNKEL (reference sequence). CDR3 DNA: TGTGCCAGCAGCCAACGGGCGGGAGGGGTTGGCTACACCTTC. Its translation: CASSQRAGGVGYTF.

This clonotype was observed a single time. The V call is TRBV29-1, the J call TRBJ1-1, with 8 bases identical to TRBD1. V shed 8 bases, J shed 1 base, and the junction held 6 bases outside the gene matches. The CDR3 contains 13 residues. Per germline, CDR1 SQVTM and CDR2 ANQGSEA. CDR3 in amino acids: CSTTQGGNTEAFF. The CDR3 nucleotides are TGCAGCACTACACAGGGGGGGAACACTGAAGCTTTCTTT.

This rearrangement joins TRBV28 to TRBJ2-1; 11 bases are shared with TRBD2. V dropped 7 bases and J dropped 4; count of bases not matched to a gene: 3. Per the germline V gene, CDR1 is MDHEN and CDR2 is SYDVKM. The CDR3 is made up of 14 amino acids. CDR3 in DNA: TGTGCCAGCACGACTAGCGGGATTTACAATGAGCAGTTCTTC. This sequence encodes CASTTSGIYNEQFF.

The V gene is TRBV6-5, the J gene TRBJ2-3; D gene uncertain. The V and J ends lost 7 bases and 1 base respectively, with 12 bases between them. The CDR3 is 14 amino acids. Germline CDR1 and CDR2: MNHEY and SVGAGI. For the CDR3, the DNA is TGTGCCAGCACTTCCCAATTTGGCACAGATACGCAGTATTTT. This encodes CASTSQFGTDTQYF.

The V call is TRBV4-1, the J call TRBJ2-3; 7 nucleotides align to TRBD2. CDR1 is MGHRA and CDR2 is YSYEKL in the germline V gene. The CDR3 sequence is 15 residues long. The J segment lost 4 bases and the V segment lost 5 bases, leaving 9 bases of the junction unmatched. The CDR3 region is CASSGGSGGADTQYF. The CDR3 DNA is TGCGCCAGCAGCGGCGGGAGTGGAGGGGCAGATACGCAGTATTTT.

J is TRBJ1-2 and V is TRBV7-2; D might be TRBD1 (5 bases). The V gene's germline CDR1 is SGHTA and CDR2 FQGNSA. Trimming left V 4 bases short and J 6 bases short, with 15 bases between. The CDR3 is 14 amino acids. The CDR3, as DNA: TGTGCCAGCAGCTCACAGCAGGGTAGAGATGGCTACACCTTC. Translated: CASSSQQGRDGYTF.